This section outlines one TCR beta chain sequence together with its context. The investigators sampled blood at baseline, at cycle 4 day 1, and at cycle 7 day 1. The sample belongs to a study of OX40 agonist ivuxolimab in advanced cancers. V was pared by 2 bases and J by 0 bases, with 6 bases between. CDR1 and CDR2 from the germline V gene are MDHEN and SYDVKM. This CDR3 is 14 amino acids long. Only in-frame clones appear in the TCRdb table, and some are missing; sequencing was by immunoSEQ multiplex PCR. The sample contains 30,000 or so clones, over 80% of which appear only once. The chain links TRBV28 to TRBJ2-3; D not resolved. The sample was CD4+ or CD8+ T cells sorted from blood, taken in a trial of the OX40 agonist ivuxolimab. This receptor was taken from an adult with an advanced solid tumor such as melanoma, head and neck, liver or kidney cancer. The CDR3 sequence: CASSLRQSTDTQYF. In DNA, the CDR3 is TGTGCCAGCAGTTTAAGGCAGAGCACAGATACGCAGTATTTT.